This T cell receptor (beta chain) was documented in a study of CD8 T cells in Susac syndrome. With regard to this clonotype: Germline is not matched at one junction end, which may reflect a read error.

This CDR3 comprises 12 residues. Matched for age and sex, the controls were healthy donors. Purification of the CD8+ and CD4+ T cells relied on negative isolation, and TEMRA cells underwent FACS enrichment. Reverse transcription of roughly 0.45 to 1 ug RNA used random hexamers. An immunoSEQ multiplex PCR generated amplified TCR beta CDR3 products spanning 54 Vbeta and 13 Jbeta. TCRdb passed the immunoSEQ multiplex PCR reads through MiXCR, listing each CDR3 protein once. The top ten hold about 0.28% of the sample, which has about 80,000 distinct CDR3 sequences, 85% to 95% seen once. The sequence was obtained from a human donor in good health. The sequenced sample was CD8+ T cells from PBMCs. V gene TRBV12-3 or TRBV12-4 combines with J gene TRBJ2-1, with D unclear. CDR3 sequence reads: CVSRPLRSEQFF. CDR3 nucleotides: TGTGTCAGCAGACCCCTTCGGAGTGAGCAGTTCTTC.